This is a list of T cell receptor beta chains from one sample in a study of T-cell reconstitution after alpha-beta-depleted transplantation in children. TCRdb reprocessed the PCR reads with MiXCR, giving one entry per CDR3 protein. The data show 200,000 to 300,000 distinct CDR3 sequences, around 12% seen once. Sequencing was performed on PBMCs from the stem cell graft donor, taken from the stem cell graft. These receptors were collected from a human donor who donated a stem cell graft to a child with acute lymphoblastic leukemia. CDR3s include the opening cysteine and the closing phenylalanine or tryptophan. Fields, in order: clone size, J gene, V gene, D gene, CDR3 DNA, CDR3 protein. A D gene is named only where the DNA matches it firmly. The size field is filled for only some rows; it gives once, few, many or a size class.

clone size: many
J gene: TRBJ2-3
V gene: TRBV24-1
D gene: NA
CDR3 DNA: TGTGCCACCAGTGATCACTCAGACACAGATACGCAGTATTTT
CDR3 protein: CATSDHSDTDTQYF

clone size: few
J gene: TRBJ2-2
V gene: TRBV6-2/TRBV6-3
D gene: NA
CDR3 DNA: TGTGCCAGCAGACGGGGAGACGCGAACACCGGGGAGCTGTTTTTT
CDR3 protein: CASRRGDANTGELFF

clone size: NA
J gene: TRBJ1-4
V gene: TRBV20-1
D gene: NA
CDR3 DNA: TGCAGTGCTTCCTCGGACTTCTACGCTAATGAAAAACTGTTTTTT
CDR3 protein: CSASSDFYANEKLFF

clone size: NA
J gene: TRBJ2-5
V gene: TRBV7-2
D gene: NA
CDR3 DNA: TGTGCCAGCAGCTTAGGAGCCCCAACTCAAGAGACCCAGTACTTC
CDR3 protein: CASSLGAPTQETQYF

clone size: many
J gene: TRBJ1-2
V gene: TRBV12-3/TRBV12-4
D gene: NA
CDR3 DNA: TGTGCCAGCAGTACAGAAGGCTATGGCTACACCTTC
CDR3 protein: CASSTEGYGYTF

clone size: many
J gene: TRBJ1-1
V gene: TRBV27
D gene: NA
CDR3 DNA: TGTGCCAGCGGCGACACAGGGACTGAAGCTTTCTTT
CDR3 protein: CASGDTGTEAFF

clone size: many
J gene: TRBJ2-7
V gene: TRBV6-2/TRBV6-3
D gene: TRBD1
CDR3 DNA: TGTGCCAGCAGTTACTCCGGGACAGACGAGCAGTACTTC
CDR3 protein: CASSYSGTDEQYF

clone size: many
J gene: TRBJ2-3
V gene: TRBV20-1
D gene: TRBD2
CDR3 DNA: TGCAGTGCTAGGGAGGGACTAGCGGGGCGTGATACGCAGTATTTT
CDR3 protein: CSAREGLAGRDTQYF

clone size: many
J gene: TRBJ2-7
V gene: TRBV5-1
D gene: TRBD2
CDR3 DNA: TGCGCCAGCAGCTTGACTAGCGGAAACTACGAGCAGTACTTC
CDR3 protein: CASSLTSGNYEQYF

clone size: few
J gene: TRBJ2-2
V gene: TRBV5-6
D gene: NA
CDR3 DNA: TGTGCCAGCAGCTACGGGACGCCGAACACCGGGGAGCTGTTTTTT
CDR3 protein: CASSYGTPNTGELFF

clone size: many
J gene: TRBJ2-5
V gene: TRBV20-1
D gene: TRBD2
CDR3 DNA: TGCAGTGCTCGCAATGCGGGGGAGTACCAAGAGACCCAGTACTTC
CDR3 protein: CSARNAGEYQETQYF

clone size: many
J gene: TRBJ1-6
V gene: TRBV6-5
D gene: TRBD1
CDR3 DNA: TGTGCCAGCTGCTACGGCGGGGACAGGGGTTCACCCCTCCACTTT
CDR3 protein: CASCYGGDRGSPLHF

clone size: NA
J gene: TRBJ2-5
V gene: TRBV7-2
D gene: TRBD2
CDR3 DNA: TGTGCCAGCAGCTTATCGGGACTAGCGGGAGTGGGGGTGACCCAGTACTTC
CDR3 protein: CASSLSGLAGVGVTQYF

clone size: many
J gene: TRBJ1-2
V gene: TRBV29-1
D gene: NA
CDR3 DNA: TGCAGCGTTGAGCCACAGCTTCTCTATGGCTACACCTTC
CDR3 protein: CSVEPQLLYGYTF

clone size: many
J gene: TRBJ1-1
V gene: TRBV27
D gene: NA
CDR3 DNA: TGTGCCAGCAGTTTCAGACAGCGGAACACTGAAGCTTTCTTT
CDR3 protein: CASSFRQRNTEAFF

clone size: many
J gene: TRBJ2-3
V gene: TRBV20-1
D gene: TRBD2
CDR3 DNA: TGCAGTGCTAGATCGACTAGCGGGGGGACAGATACGCAGTATTTT
CDR3 protein: CSARSTSGGTDTQYF